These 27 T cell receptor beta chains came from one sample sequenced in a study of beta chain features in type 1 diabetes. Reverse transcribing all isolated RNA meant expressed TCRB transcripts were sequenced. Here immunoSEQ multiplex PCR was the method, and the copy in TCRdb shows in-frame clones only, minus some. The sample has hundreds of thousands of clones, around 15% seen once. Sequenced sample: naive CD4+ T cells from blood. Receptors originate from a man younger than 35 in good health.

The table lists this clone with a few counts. CDR3 nucleotides: TGCAGCGTTGACCTCCAGCCCCAGCATTTT. This sequence encodes CSVDLQPQHF. The rearrangement links TRBV29-1 to TRBJ1-5, with D hard to call. Germline CDR1 reads SQVTM; CDR2 reads ANQGSEA. This CDR3 comprises 10 residues. V was cut by 3 bases and J by 7 bases, with 4 bases left in between.

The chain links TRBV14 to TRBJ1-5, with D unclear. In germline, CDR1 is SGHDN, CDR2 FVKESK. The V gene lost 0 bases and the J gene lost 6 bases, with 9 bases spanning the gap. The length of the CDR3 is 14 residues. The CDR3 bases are TGTGCCAGCAGCCAAGATTCCCGGTGTCAGCCCCAGCATTTT. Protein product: CASSQDSRCQPQHF.

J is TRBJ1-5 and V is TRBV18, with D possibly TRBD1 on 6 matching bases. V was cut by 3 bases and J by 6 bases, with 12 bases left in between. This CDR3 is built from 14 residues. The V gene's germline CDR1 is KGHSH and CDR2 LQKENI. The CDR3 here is CASSPEQGTQPQHF. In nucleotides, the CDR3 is TGTGCCAGCTCACCTGAGCAGGGGACTCAGCCCCAGCATTTT.

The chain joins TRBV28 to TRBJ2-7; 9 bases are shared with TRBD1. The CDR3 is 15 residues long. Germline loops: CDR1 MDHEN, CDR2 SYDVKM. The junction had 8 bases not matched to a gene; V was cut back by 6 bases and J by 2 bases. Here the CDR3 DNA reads TGTGCCAGCAGCCTCCGGGACAGGGCCCCCTACGAGCAGTACTTC. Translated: CASSLRDRAPYEQYF.

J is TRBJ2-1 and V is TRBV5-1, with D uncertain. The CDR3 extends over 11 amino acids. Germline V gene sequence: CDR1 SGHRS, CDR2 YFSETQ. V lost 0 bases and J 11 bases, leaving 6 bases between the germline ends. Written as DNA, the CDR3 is TGCGCCAGCAGCTTGGACAGACAGCAGTTCTTC. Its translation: CASSLDRQQFF.

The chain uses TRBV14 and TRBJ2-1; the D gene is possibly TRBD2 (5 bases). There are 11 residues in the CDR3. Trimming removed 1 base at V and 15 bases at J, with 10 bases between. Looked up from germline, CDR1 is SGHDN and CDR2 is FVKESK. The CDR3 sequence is CASSQGGWLFF. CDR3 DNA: TGTGCCAGCAGCCAAGGAGGGTGGCTGTTCTTC.

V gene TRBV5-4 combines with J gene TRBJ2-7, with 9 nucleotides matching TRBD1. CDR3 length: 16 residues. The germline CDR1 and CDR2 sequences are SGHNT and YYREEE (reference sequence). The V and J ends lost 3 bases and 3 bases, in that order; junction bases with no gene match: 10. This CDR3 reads CASSWGGTGFIYEQYF. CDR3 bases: TGTGCCAGCAGCTGGGGAGGGACAGGGTTCATCTACGAGCAGTACTTC.

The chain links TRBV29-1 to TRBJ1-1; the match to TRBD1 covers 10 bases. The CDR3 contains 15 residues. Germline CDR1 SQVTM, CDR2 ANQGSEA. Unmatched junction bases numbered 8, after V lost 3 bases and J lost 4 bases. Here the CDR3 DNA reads TGCAGCGTTGAGGGACAGGGGTTTGTTGGCACTGAAGCTTTCTTT. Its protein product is CSVEGQGFVGTEAFF.

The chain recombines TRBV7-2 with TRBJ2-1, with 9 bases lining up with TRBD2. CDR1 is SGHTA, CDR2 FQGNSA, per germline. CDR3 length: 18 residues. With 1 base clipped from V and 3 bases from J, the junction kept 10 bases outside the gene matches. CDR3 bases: TGTGCCAGCAGCTTAGTGCGCGCTAGCGGGGCTCTCTACAATGAGCAGTTCTTC. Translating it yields CASSLVRASGALYNEQFF.

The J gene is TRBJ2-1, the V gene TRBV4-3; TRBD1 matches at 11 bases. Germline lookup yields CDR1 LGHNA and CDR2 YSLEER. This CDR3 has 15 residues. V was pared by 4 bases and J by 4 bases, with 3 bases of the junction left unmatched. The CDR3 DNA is TGCGCCAGCAGCCGAGGACAGGGGGCTTACAATGAGCAGTTCTTC. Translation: CASSRGQGAYNEQFF.

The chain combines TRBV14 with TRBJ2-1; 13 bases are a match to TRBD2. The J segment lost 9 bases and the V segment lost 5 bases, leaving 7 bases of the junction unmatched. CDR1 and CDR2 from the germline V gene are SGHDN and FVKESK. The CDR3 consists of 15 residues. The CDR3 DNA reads TGTGCCAGCAGCAAAGGACTAGCGGGAGTTACTGAGCAGTTCTTC. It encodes CASSKGLAGVTEQFF.

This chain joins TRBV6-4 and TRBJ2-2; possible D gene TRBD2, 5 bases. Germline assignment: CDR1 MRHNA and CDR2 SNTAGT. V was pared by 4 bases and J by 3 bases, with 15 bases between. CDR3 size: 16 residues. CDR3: CASSAGIGLYTGELFF. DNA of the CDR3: TGTGCCAGCAGTGCCGGTATCGGACTCTACACCGGGGAGCTGTTTTTT.

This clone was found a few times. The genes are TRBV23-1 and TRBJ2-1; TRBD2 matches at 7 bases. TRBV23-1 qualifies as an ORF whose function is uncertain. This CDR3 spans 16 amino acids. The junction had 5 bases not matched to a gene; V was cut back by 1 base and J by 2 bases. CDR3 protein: CASSQYRDYPYNEQFF. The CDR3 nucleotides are TGCGCCAGCAGTCAATATCGGGACTACCCCTACAATGAGCAGTTCTTC.

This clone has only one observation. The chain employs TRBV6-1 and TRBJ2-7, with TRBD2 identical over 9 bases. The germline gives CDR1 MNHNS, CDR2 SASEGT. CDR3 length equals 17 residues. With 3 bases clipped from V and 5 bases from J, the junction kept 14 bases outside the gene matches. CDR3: CASSEGPGVAGDNEQYF. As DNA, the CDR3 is TGTGCCAGCAGTGAGGGGCCTGGAGTAGCGGGAGATAACGAGCAGTACTTC.

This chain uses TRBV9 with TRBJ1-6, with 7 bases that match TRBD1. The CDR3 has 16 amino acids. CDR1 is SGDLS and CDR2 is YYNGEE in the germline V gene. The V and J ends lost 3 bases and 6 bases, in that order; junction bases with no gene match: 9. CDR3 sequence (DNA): TGTGCCAGCAGCGGACCGGGACAGACCTTTAATTCACCCCTCCACTTT. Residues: CASSGPGQTFNSPLHF.

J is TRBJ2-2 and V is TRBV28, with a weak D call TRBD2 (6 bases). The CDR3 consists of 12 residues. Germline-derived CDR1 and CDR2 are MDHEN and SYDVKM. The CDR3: CGTEGNTGELFF. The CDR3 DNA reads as TGTGGAACGGAGGGAAACACCGGGGAGCTGTTTTTT. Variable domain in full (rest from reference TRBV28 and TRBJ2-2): DVKVTQSSRYLVKRTGEKVFLECVQDMDHENMFWYRQDPGLGLRLIYFSYDVKMKEKGDIPEGYSVSREKKERFSLILESASTNQTSMYLCGTEGNTGELFFGEGSRLTVL.

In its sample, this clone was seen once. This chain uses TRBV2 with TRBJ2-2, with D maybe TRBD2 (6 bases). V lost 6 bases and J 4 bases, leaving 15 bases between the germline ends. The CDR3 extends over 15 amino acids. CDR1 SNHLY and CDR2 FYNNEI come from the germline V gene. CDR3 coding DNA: TGTGCCAGCAGGAGACTAGGCGTAATCACCGGGGAGCTGTTTTTT. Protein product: CASRRLGVITGELFF.

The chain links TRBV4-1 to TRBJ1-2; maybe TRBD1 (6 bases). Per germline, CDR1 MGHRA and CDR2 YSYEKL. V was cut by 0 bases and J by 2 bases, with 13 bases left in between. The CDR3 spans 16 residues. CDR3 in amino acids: CASSQEVTGRNYGYTF. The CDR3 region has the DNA TGCGCCAGCAGCCAAGAAGTAACAGGGAGGAACTATGGCTACACCTTC.

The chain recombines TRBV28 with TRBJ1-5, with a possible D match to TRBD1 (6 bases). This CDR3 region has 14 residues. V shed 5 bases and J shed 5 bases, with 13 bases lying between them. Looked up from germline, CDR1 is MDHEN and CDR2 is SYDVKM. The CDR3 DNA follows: TGTGCCAGCAGTCCAGGACAGTCCCATCAGCCCCAGCATTTT. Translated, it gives CASSPGQSHQPQHF. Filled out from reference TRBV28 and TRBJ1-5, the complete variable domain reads DVKVTQSSRYLVKRTGEKVFLECVQDMDHENMFWYRQDPGLGLRLIYFSYDVKMKEKGDIPEGYSVSREKKERFSLILESASTNQTSMYLCASSPGQSHQPQHFGDGTRLSIL.

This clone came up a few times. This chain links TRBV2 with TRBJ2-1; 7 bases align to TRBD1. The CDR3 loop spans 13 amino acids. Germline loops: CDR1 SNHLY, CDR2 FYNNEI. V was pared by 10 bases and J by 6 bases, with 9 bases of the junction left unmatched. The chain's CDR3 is CAIDRTGFNEQFF. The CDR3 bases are TGTGCCATCGACCGGACAGGATTCAATGAGCAGTTCTTC.

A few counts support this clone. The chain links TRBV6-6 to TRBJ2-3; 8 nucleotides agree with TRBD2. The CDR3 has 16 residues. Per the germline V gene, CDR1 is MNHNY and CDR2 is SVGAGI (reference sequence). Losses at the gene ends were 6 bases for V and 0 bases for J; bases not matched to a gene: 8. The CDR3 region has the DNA TGTGCCAGCAGCCCCAGCGGGAGACGTAGCACAGATACGCAGTATTTT. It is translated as CASSPSGRRSTDTQYF.

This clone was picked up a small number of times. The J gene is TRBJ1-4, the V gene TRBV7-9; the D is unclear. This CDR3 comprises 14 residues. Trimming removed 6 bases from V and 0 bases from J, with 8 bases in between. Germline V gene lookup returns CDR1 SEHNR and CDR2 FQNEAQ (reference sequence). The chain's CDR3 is CASRLDATNEKLFF. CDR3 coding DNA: TGTGCCAGCAGGCTAGATGCAACTAATGAAAAACTGTTTTTT.

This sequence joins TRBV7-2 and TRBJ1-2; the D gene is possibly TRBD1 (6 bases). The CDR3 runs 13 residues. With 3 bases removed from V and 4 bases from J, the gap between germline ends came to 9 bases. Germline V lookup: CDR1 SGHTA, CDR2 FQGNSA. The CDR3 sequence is CASSFLGGYGYTF. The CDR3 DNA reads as TGTGCCAGCAGCTTTTTAGGGGGCTATGGCTACACCTTC.

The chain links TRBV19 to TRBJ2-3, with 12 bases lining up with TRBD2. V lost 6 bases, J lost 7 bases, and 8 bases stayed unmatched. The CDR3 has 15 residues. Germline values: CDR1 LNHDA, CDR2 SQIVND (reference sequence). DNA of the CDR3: TGTGCCAGTAGCCTCATGACTAGCGGGAGTAATACGCAGTATTTT. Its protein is CASSLMTSGSNTQYF.

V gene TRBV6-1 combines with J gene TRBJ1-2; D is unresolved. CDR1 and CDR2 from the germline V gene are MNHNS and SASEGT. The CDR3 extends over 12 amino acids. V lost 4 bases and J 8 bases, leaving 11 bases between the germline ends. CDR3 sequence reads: CASSGRHAGYTF. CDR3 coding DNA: TGTGCCAGCAGTGGCCGACACGCCGGCTACACCTTC.

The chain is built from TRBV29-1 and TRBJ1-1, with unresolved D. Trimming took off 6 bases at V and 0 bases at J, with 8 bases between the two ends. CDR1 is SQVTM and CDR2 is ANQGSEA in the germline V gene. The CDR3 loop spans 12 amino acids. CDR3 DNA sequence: TGCAGCGTCAAAGGCCTGAACACTGAAGCTTTCTTT. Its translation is CSVKGLNTEAFF.

The CDR3 is CASSLKSDGEQYF. The DNA of the CDR3 is TGTGCCAGCAGTTTAAAATCCGATGGGGAGCAGTACTTC. The rearrangement uses TRBV28 and TRBJ2-7; D gene ambiguous. The CDR3 covers 13 residues. From germline, CDR1 is MDHEN and CDR2 SYDVKM. V lost 2 bases to trimming and J lost 7 bases, with 12 bases between them.